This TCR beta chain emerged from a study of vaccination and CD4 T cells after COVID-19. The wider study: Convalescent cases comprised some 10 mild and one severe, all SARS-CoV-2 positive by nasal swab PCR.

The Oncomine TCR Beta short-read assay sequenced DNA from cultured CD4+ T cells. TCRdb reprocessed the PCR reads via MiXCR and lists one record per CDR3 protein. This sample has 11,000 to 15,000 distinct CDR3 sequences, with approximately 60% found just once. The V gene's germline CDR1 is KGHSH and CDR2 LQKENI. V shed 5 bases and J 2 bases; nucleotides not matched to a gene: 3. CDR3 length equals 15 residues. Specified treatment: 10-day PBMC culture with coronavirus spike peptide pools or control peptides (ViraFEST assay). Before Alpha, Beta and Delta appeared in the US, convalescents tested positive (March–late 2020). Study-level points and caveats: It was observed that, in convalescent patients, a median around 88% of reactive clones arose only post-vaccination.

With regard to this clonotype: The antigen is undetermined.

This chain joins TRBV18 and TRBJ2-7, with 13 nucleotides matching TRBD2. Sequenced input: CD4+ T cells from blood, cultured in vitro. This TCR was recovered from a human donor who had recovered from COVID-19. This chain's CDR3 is CASSTGLAGAYEQYF. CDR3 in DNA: TGTGCCAGCTCAACCGGACTAGCGGGAGCCTACGAGCAGTACTTC.